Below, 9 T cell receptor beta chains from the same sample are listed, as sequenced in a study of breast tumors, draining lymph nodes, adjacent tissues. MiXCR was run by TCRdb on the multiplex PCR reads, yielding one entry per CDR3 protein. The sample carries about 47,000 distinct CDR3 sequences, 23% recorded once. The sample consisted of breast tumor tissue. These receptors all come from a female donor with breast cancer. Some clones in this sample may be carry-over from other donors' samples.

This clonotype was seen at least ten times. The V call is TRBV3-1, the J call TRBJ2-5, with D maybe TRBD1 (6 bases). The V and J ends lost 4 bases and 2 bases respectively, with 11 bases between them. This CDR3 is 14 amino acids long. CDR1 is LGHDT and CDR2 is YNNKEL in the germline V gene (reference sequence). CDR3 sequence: CASSRRQDQETQYF. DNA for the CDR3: TGTGCCAGCAGCCGTAGACAGGATCAAGAGACCCAGTACTTC.

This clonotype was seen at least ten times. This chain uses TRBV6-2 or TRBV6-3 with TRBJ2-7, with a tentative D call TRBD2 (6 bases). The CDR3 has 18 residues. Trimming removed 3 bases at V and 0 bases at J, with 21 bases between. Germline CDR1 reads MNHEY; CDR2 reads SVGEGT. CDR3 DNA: TGTGCCAGCAGTTATGTTTACAGTCGCGGGGATTCCTCCTACGAGCAGTACTTC. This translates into CASSYVYSRGDSSYEQYF.

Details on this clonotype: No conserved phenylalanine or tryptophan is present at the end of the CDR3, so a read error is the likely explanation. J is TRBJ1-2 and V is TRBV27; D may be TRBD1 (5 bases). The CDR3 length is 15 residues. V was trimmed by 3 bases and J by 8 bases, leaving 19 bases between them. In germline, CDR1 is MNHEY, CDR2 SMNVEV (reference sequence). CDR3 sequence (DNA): TGTGCCAGCAGTTTTAAGGGGATGGGGGAGTCGGGCTACACCATC. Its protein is CASSFKGMGESGYTI.

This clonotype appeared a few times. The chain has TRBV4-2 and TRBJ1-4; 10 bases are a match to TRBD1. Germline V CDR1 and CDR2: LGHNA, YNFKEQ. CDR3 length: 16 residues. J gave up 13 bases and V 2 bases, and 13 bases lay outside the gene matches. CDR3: CASSQSPTGGQRVLFF. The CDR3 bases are TGTGCCAGCAGCCAATCTCCGACAGGGGGCCAGAGGGTACTGTTTTTT.

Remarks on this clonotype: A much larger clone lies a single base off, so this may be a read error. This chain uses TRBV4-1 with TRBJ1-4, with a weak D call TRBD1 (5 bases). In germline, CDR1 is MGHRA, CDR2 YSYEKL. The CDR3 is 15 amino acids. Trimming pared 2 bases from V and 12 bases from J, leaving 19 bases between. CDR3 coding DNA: TGCGCCAGCAGCCAACACGGTCCGGCGGGGGAAGAACTGTTTTTT. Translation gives CASSQHGPAGEELFF.

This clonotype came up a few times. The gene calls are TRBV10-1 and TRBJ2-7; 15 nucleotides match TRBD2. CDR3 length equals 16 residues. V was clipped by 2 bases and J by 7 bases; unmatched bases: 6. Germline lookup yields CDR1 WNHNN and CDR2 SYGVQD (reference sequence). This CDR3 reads CASSEPPGLAGGEQYF. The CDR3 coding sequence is TGCGCCAGCAGTGAGCCCCCGGGACTAGCGGGAGGTGAGCAGTACTTC.

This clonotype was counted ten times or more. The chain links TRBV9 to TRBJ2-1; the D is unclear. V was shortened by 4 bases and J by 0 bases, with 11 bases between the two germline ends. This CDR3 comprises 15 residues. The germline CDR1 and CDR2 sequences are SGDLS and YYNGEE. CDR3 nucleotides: TGTGCCAGCAGCCCAAAGTCGAGCTCCTACAATGAGCAGTTCTTC. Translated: CASSPKSSSYNEQFF.

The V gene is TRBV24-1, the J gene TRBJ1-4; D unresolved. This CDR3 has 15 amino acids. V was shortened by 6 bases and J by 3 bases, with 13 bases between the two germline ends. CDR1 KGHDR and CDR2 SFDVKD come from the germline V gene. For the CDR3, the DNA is TGTGCCACCAGTCCCCCGGAGAGGGCTAATGAAAAACTGTTTTTT. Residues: CATSPPERANEKLFF.

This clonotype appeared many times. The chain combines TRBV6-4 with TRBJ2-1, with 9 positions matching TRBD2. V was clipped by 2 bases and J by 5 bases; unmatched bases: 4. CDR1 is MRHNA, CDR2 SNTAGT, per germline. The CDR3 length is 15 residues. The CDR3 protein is CASSDGAGGNNEQFF. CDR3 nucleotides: TGTGCCAGCAGTGACGGGGCGGGGGGGAACAATGAGCAGTTCTTC.